This is a list of T cell receptor beta chains from one sample in a study of OX40 agonist ivuxolimab in advanced cancers. Clones were sequenced by immunoSEQ multiplex PCR, and TCRdb holds only the in-frame ones, with some missing. The profile shows 25,000 to 30,000 clones, less than 90% of them singletons. This specimen consisted of CD4+ or CD8+ T cells sorted from blood, obtained in a trial of the OX40 agonist ivuxolimab. The receptors were sampled from an adult with an advanced solid tumor such as melanoma, head and neck, liver or kidney cancer. The CDR3 runs from the conserved cysteine through the conserved F or W. D genes are given only for firm matches. A row's size may be missing; if present it is once, few, many or a size class.

TRBJ2-7	.	TRBV2	.	TGTGTGAGGGGCAGGGTCGAGTACGAGCAGTACTTC	CVRGRVEYEQYF
TRBJ2-7	TRBD1	TRBV6-6	.	TGTGCCAGCAGCCAGAACGGGGACAGGGGTTACGAGCAGTACTTC	CASSQNGDRGYEQYF
TRBJ2-7	TRBD2	TRBV4-1	once	TGCGCCAGCAGCCAAGAAGCTCTAACTAGCGGGGTCTACGAGCAGTACTTC	CASSQEALTSGVYEQYF
TRBJ2-1	.	TRBV28	.	TGTGCCAGCAGTTTAACAGGGAACAATGAGCAGTTCTTC	CASSLTGNNEQFF
TRBJ1-2	.	TRBV28	.	TGTGCCAGCAGTTTAGGTCAGCAGGTGTTCAATTCCAACTATGGCTACACCTTC	CASSLGQQVFNSNYGYTF
TRBJ2-7	.	TRBV5-8	.	TGTGCCAGCAGCATACAGGGAAACTACGAGCAGTACTTC	CASSIQGNYEQYF
TRBJ2-1	.	TRBV19	.	TGTGCCAGTAGTATAGACCGCCGGGGACGGGAGACCTTTTACAATGAGCAGTTCTTC	CASSIDRRGRETFYNEQFF
TRBJ1-1	TRBD1	TRBV4-1	.	TGCGCCAGCAGCCAAGTCCAGGGGGCGGGTTCTCCGGCTGAAGCTTTCTTT	CASSQVQGAGSPAEAFF
TRBJ2-1	TRBD2	TRBV30	.	TGTGCCTGGAGTGCCCTAGCGGGCCGTTTCAATGAGCAGTTCTTC	CAWSALAGRFNEQFF
TRBJ2-1	.	TRBV27	.	TGTGCCAGCAGCCGACAGTACAATGAGCAGTTCTTC	CASSRQYNEQFF
TRBJ2-5	.	TRBV28	.	TGTGCCAGCAGCCCGGGCAGTGGTCTCCAAGAGACCCAGTACTTC	CASSPGSGLQETQYF
TRBJ1-1	TRBD1	TRBV28	.	TGTGCCAGCAGCAACCTAGGGACAGGGCAGATTGGTGGCACTGAAGCTTTCTTT	CASSNLGTGQIGGTEAFF
TRBJ2-1	TRBD2	TRBV9	.	TGTGCCAGCAGCGTGGCCTCGGGGGGTACGAAGGGCTACAATGAGCAGTTCTTC	CASSVASGGTKGYNEQFF
TRBJ1-1	TRBD1	TRBV19	few	TGTGCCAGTAGTACCTACAGGGGCGGCACTGAAGCTTTCTTT	CASSTYRGGTEAFF
TRBJ2-7	.	TRBV19	.	TGTGCCAGTAGTGCTACTCTGGCAGCCTCCTACGAGCAGTACTTC	CASSATLAASYEQYF
TRBJ2-1	TRBD2	TRBV11-2	.	TGTGCCAGCAGCTTTAGCGGGAGTGCTAGGGATGAGCAGTTCTTC	CASSFSGSARDEQFF
TRBJ2-2	.	TRBV7-9	.	TGTGCCAGCAGCCGCCACACCGGGGAGCTGTTTTTT	CASSRHTGELFF
TRBJ2-2	TRBD1	TRBV7-9	once	TGTGCCAGCAGCTTCACAGGGGGCCCGACCGGGGAGCTGTTTTTT	CASSFTGGPTGELFF
TRBJ2-1	.	TRBV5-6	.	TGTGCCAGCAGGAGTTCGACAAAACCCACCTATTCTGAGCAGTTCTTC	CASRSSTKPTYSEQFF
TRBJ2-7	.	TRBV4-2	few	TGTGCCAGCAGCCAAGCCTCCCTCTCCTACGAGCAGTACTTC	CASSQASLSYEQYF
TRBJ2-7	.	TRBV28	.	TGTGCCAGCAGTTTGAGCAGGAATTCCTACGAGCAGTACTTC	CASSLSRNSYEQYF
TRBJ2-7	TRBD1	TRBV6-5	.	TGTGCCATTTCTGAGGGACAGGGGGGATACGAGCAGTACTTC	CAISEGQGGYEQYF
TRBJ2-3	.	TRBV27	.	TGTGCCAGCAGTTTTTTCGGGAGCACAGATACGCAGTATTTT	CASSFFGSTDTQYF
TRBJ1-5	.	TRBV28	.	TGTGCCAGCAGTTCCCAAAAATTTGCAGGGGCCCTTAGCAATCAGCCCCAGCATTTT	CASSSQKFAGALSNQPQHF
TRBJ2-3	.	TRBV11-3	.	TGTGCCAGCAGCTTAAGGGGTCCAGGGTTCACAGATACGCAGTATTTT	CASSLRGPGFTDTQYF
TRBJ2-7	.	TRBV27	.	TGTGCCAGCAGTCCCCTGACAACTCCCTACGAGCAGTACTTC	CASSPLTTPYEQYF
TRBJ1-4	.	TRBV7-9	few	TGTGCCAGCAGCTTAGTATGGGGCCAGCCCGAAAAACTGTTTTTT	CASSLVWGQPEKLFF
TRBJ2-7	.	TRBV7-9	.	TGTGCCAGCAGCTTAACAGCAGGGTACGAGCAGTACTTC	CASSLTAGYEQYF
TRBJ2-1	.	TRBV7-3	.	TGTGCCAGCAGCTTAATAGGAGGGGCCCACTCCTACAATGAGCAGTTCTTC	CASSLIGGAHSYNEQFF
TRBJ2-2	.	TRBV15	.	TGTGCCACCAGAGGTAACACCGGGGAGCTGTTTTTT	CATRGNTGELFF
TRBJ1-5	.	TRBV2	.	TGTGCCAGCACCGAAAGCTGGGACCTTAGCAATCAGCCCCAGCATTTT	CASTESWDLSNQPQHF
TRBJ2-5	.	TRBV29-1	.	TGCAGCGTTTCCTCCTCAGCCTCAGAGACCCAGTACTTC	CSVSSSASETQYF